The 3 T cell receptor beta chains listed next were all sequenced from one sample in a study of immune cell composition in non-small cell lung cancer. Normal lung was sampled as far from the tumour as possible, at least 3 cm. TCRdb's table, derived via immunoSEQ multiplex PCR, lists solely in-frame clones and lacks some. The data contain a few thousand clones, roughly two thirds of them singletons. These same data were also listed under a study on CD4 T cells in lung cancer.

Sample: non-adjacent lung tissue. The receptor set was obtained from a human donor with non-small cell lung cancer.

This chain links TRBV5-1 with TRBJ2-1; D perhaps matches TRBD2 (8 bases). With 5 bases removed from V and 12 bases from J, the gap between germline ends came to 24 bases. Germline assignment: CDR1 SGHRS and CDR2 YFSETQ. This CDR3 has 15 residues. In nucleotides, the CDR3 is TGCGCCAGCAGGCCGGGGGGGGACAGTGATCTAGGGCAGTTCTTC. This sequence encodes CASRPGGDSDLGQFF.

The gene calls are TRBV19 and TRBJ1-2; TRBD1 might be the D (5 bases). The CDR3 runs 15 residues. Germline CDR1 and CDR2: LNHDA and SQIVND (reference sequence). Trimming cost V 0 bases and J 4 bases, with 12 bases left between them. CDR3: CASSIDLDRTYGYTF. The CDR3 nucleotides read TGTGCCAGTAGTATAGATTTAGACAGAACCTATGGCTACACCTTC. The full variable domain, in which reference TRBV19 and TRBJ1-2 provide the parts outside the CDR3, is DGGITQSPKYLFRKEGQNVTLSCEQNLNHDAMYWYRQDPGQGLRLIYYSQIVNDFQKGDIAEGYSVSREKKESFPLTVTSAQKNPTAFYLCASSIDLDRTYGYTFGSGTRLTVV.

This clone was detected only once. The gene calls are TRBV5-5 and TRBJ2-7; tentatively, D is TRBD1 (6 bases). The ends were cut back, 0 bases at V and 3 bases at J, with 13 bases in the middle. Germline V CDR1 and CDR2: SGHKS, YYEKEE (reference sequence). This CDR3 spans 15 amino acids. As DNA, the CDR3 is TGTGCCAGCAGCTTGGCCGCACAGGGCAGCTACGAGCAGTACGTC. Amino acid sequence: CASSLAAQGSYEQYV.